Below are 2 T cell receptor beta chains sequenced from a single sample in a study of shared clonotypes between healthy human individuals. Using immunoSEQ multiplex PCR, the repertoire was profiled, and TCRdb retains in-frame clones only, with some absent. Of some 1,100,000 clones listed, 75% to 85% are singletons. The material sequenced was memory CD4+ T cells from PBMCs. Noted subset: CD45RA-negative fraction. The origin of the receptors is a young man in good health. Some clones in this sample may be carry-over from other donors' samples.

This clone was recorded only once. V usage is TRBV2 and J usage is TRBJ1-2; a possible D gene is TRBD1 (5 bases). The CDR3 extends over 14 amino acids. The germline gives CDR1 SNHLY, CDR2 FYNNEI. V gave up 5 bases and J gave up 5 bases, with 15 bases separating them. The CDR3 protein is CASSSGGIGYGYTF. In DNA form, the CDR3 reads TGTGCCAGCAGTTCGGGGGGGATAGGGTATGGCTACACCTTC.

The genes are TRBV7-3 and TRBJ2-1; D unclear. Between the trimmed V and J ends, which lost 5 bases and 3 bases, there was a span of 11 bases. The CDR3 contains 14 residues. Per the germline V gene, CDR1 is SGHTA and CDR2 is FQGTGA. The CDR3 is CASSPSKVYNEQFF. The CDR3 nucleotides read TGTGCCAGCAGCCCCTCAAAGGTCTACAATGAGCAGTTCTTC.